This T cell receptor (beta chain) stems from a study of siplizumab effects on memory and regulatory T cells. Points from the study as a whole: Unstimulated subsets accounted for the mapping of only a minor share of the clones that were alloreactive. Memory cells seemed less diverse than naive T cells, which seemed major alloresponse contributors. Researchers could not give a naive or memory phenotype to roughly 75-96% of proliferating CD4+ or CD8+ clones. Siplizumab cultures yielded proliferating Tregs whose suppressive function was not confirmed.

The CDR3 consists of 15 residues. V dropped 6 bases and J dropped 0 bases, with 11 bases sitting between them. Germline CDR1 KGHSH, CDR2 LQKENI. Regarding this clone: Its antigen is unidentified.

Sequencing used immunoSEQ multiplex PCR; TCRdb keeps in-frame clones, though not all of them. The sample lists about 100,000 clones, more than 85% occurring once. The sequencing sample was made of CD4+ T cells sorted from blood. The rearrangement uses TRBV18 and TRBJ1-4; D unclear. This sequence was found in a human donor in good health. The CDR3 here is CASSPDGATNEKLFF. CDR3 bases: TGTGCCAGCTCGCCCGACGGAGCAACTAATGAAAAACTGTTTTTT.